The 25 T cell receptor beta chains below come from one sample, sequenced in a study of cytomegalovirus exposure and HLA in healthy donors. The PCR made use of 60 Vbeta and 13 Jbeta primers. Assay: immunoSEQ multiplex PCR; the TCRdb copy retains only in-frame clones and omits some. The table shows 75,000 to 100,000 clones, with around 74% occurring only once. Sample: PBMCs. These receptors were collected from a male donor in good health and CMV-seronegative.

This clone was seen a few times. The chain employs TRBV4-1 and TRBJ2-7; possibly TRBD2 for D (7 bases). This CDR3 region has 12 residues. CDR1 is MGHRA and CDR2 is YSYEKL in the germline V gene. V lost 11 bases, J lost 0 bases, and 11 bases lay in between. In nucleotides, the CDR3 is TGCGCCTCTCGGGGGGCCTCCTACGAGCAGTACTTC. Translated: CASRGASYEQYF.

V usage is TRBV19 and J usage is TRBJ1-4; 8 bases are shared with TRBD1. J gave up 7 bases and V 8 bases, and 12 bases lay outside the gene matches. The length of the CDR3 is 15 residues. Germline V gives CDR1 LNHDA, CDR2 SQIVND (reference sequence). The CDR3 is CASSPVRTGFEKLFF. Here the CDR3 DNA reads TGTGCCAGTTCCCCAGTAAGGACAGGGTTTGAAAAACTGTTTTTT.

The chain links TRBV27 to TRBJ1-2; D unclear. The CDR3 extends over 11 amino acids. V lost 8 bases and J lost 7, with 11 bases in between. Germline V gene lookup returns CDR1 MNHEY and CDR2 SMNVEV (reference sequence). The CDR3 nucleotides read TGTGCCAGCGGCCAAGCGAGTGGCTACACCTTC. Translating gives CASGQASGYTF.

The V and J genes are TRBV5-6 and TRBJ1-2; D possibly corresponds to TRBD1 (6 bases). The CDR3 sequence is 12 residues long. V shed 3 bases and J shed 5 bases, with 8 bases lying between them. The germline gives CDR1 SGHDT, CDR2 YYEEEE. CDR3 region: CASSSDRYGYTF. The CDR3 nucleotides are TGTGCCAGCAGCTCGGACAGATATGGCTACACCTTC.

This rearrangement joins TRBV4-3 to TRBJ1-2; D might be TRBD1 (5 bases). Germline-derived CDR1 and CDR2 are LGHNA and YSLEER. V was shortened by 4 bases and J by 5 bases, with 20 bases between the two germline ends. CDR3 length: 16 amino acids. The CDR3 loop is CASSPGGPGRVYGYTF. The CDR3 region has the DNA TGCGCCAGCAGCCCCGGGGGTCCAGGAAGGGTATATGGCTACACCTTC.

The V and J genes are TRBV19 and TRBJ2-5; a weak D match, TRBD2 (6 bases). Germline V lookup: CDR1 LNHDA, CDR2 SQIVND (reference sequence). The CDR3 is made up of 17 amino acids. V lost 10 bases and J 4 bases, leaving 28 bases between the germline ends. The CDR3 DNA follows: TGTGCCACCAGGGCCGGAGGGCCAACCTCCGGGGGAGAGACCCAGTACTTC. This gives the protein CATRAGGPTSGGETQYF. Supplemented by reference TRBV19 and TRBJ2-5, the full variable domain reads DGGITQSPKYLFRKEGQNVTLSCEQNLNHDAMYWYRQDPGQGLRLIYYSQIVNDFQKGDIAEGYSVSREKKESFPLTVTSAQKNPTAFYLCATRAGGPTSGGETQYFGPGTRLLVL.

The chain recombines TRBV7-8 with TRBJ2-7; D unclear. The CDR3 loop spans 15 amino acids. Looked up from germline, CDR1 is SGHVS and CDR2 is FQNEAQ. V lost 5 bases to trimming and J lost 3 bases, with 17 bases between them. CDR3 protein: CASSRLSGLGYEQYF. As DNA, the CDR3 is TGTGCCAGCAGCCGCCTTTCTGGCCTTGGCTACGAGCAGTACTTC.

This chain connects TRBV28 to TRBJ2-1, with TRBD1 matching 8 bases. There are 16 residues in the CDR3. V trimming: 4 bases; J trimming: 0 bases; junction bases outside the gene matches: 5. Germline-derived CDR1 and CDR2 are MDHEN and SYDVKM. CDR3 region: CASSSGQGISYNEQFF. The CDR3 DNA sequence: TGTGCCAGCAGTTCCGGACAGGGTATCTCCTACAATGAGCAGTTCTTC.

The gene calls are TRBV5-6 and TRBJ2-5; 7 positions agree with TRBD1. The V segment lost 5 bases and the J segment 7 bases; nucleotides outside the gene matches: 5. In germline, CDR1 is SGHDT, CDR2 YYEEEE. The length of the CDR3 is 12 residues. The CDR3 coding sequence is TGTGCCAGCAGGGGTCCAGGGGGGACCCAGTACTTC. This codes for CASRGPGGTQYF.

The chain employs TRBV29-1 and TRBJ2-5; D might be TRBD1 (6 bases). Germline loops: CDR1 SQVTM, CDR2 ANQGSEA. The CDR3 is 12 amino acids. The V end was cut by 7 bases, the J end by 1 base, with 10 bases between. The CDR3 DNA reads TGCAGCGCCGAACAGGGCCAAGAGACCCAGTACTTC. Encoded protein: CSAEQGQETQYF.

V and J are TRBV6-5 and TRBJ2-1; 12 bases are a match to TRBD2. From germline, CDR1 is MNHEY and CDR2 SVGAGI. This CDR3 region has 16 residues. The J segment lost 6 bases and the V segment lost 1 base, leaving 4 bases of the junction unmatched. The CDR3 loop is CASSYLLAGGTNEQFF. CDR3 DNA sequence: TGTGCCAGCAGTTACTTACTAGCGGGAGGAACCAATGAGCAGTTCTTC.

This sequence joins TRBV6-6 and TRBJ1-2; D perhaps matches TRBD1 (5 bases). CDR1 and CDR2 from the germline V gene are MNHNY and SVGAGI (reference sequence). Trimming removed 7 bases from V and 2 bases from J, with 20 bases in between. The CDR3 contains 16 residues. This CDR3 is CASTLGLSPHNYGYTF. The CDR3 nucleotides are TGTGCCAGCACCCTGGGACTGTCCCCCCACAACTATGGCTACACCTTC.

This chain connects TRBV28 to TRBJ1-2, with D tentatively TRBD1 (6 bases). Looked up from germline, CDR1 is MDHEN and CDR2 is SYDVKM. This CDR3 comprises 14 residues. Trimming removed 6 bases at V and 3 bases at J, with 14 bases between. The CDR3 loop is CASSPQGIDYGYTF. As DNA, the CDR3 is TGTGCCAGCAGCCCACAGGGAATAGACTATGGCTACACCTTC.

The chain is built from TRBV12-5 and TRBJ2-1, with 7 bases fitting TRBD2. The CDR3 consists of 10 residues. Germline trimming cut 8 bases from V and 8 bases from J; bases unmatched to any gene: 0. Germline-derived CDR1 and CDR2 are LGHNT and FRNRAP. In DNA, the CDR3 is TGTGCTAGTCGGGGGGATGAGCAGTTCTTC. This encodes CASRGDEQFF.

V gene TRBV10-3 combines with J gene TRBJ1-5; D ambiguous. The V gene lost 10 bases and the J gene lost 2 bases, with 15 bases spanning the gap. The CDR3 runs 14 residues. Germline V lookup: CDR1 ENHRY, CDR2 SYGVKD. The CDR3 region has the DNA TGTGCCACCGAGACGGAGGGCGGCAATCAGCCCCAGCATTTT. It codes for CATETEGGNQPQHF.

This clone was counted only a few times. This chain's CDR3 is CASSFGAGNYNEQFF. CDR3 in DNA: TGTGCCAGCAGTTTCGGCGCAGGTAACTACAATGAGCAGTTCTTC. This chain uses TRBV28 with TRBJ2-1; D not resolved. The CDR3 has 15 amino acids. Between the trimmed V and J ends, which lost 3 bases and 3 bases, there was a span of 12 bases. From germline, CDR1 is MDHEN and CDR2 SYDVKM.

For the CDR3, the DNA is TGTGCCAGCAGTGCACAGGCGCCGGGCGTCCAAGAGACCCAGTACTTC. Encoded protein: CASSAQAPGVQETQYF. The chain recombines TRBV2 with TRBJ2-5; D perhaps matches TRBD1 (5 bases). The CDR3 sequence is 16 residues long. Germline CDR1 SNHLY, CDR2 FYNNEI. Trimming cost V 4 bases and J 1 base, with 16 bases left between them.

This clone was seen a handful of times. This chain uses TRBV9 with TRBJ2-3; possibly TRBD2 for D (6 bases). Trimming shortened V by 0 bases and J by 8 bases, and 13 bases separated the two germline ends. Germline V gene sequence: CDR1 SGDLS, CDR2 YYNGEE. The CDR3 is 14 amino acids. In nucleotides, the CDR3 is TGTGCCAGCAGCGTAGCCGAGACGGGAGCTACGCAGTATTTT. Amino acid sequence: CASSVAETGATQYF.

This clone was recorded a few times. The chain combines TRBV6-1 with TRBJ2-3, with D possibly being TRBD1 (5 bases). CDR3 length equals 12 residues. Deletions cut 7 bases from V and 0 bases from J, with 5 bases between. The germline gives CDR1 MNHNS, CDR2 SASEGT. The CDR3 loop reads CASTGSTDTQYF. The CDR3 nucleotides read TGTGCCAGCACAGGGAGCACAGATACGCAGTATTTT.

J is TRBJ2-3 and V is TRBV5-5; 9 bases match TRBD1. Looked up from germline, CDR1 is SGHKS and CDR2 is YYEKEE (reference sequence). The CDR3 is 15 amino acids. Trimming took 0 bases from V and 5 from J; bases not matched to a gene: 4. CDR3: CASSLVGTGKDTQYF. DNA of the CDR3: TGTGCCAGCAGCTTGGTGGGGACAGGGAAAGATACGCAGTATTTT.

The chain combines TRBV27 with TRBJ2-1, with no clear D. The V gene's germline CDR1 is MNHEY and CDR2 SMNVEV (reference sequence). The CDR3 covers 12 residues. Trimming left V 6 bases short and J 6 bases short, with 9 bases between. The CDR3 is CASSSYFNEQFF. The CDR3 DNA reads TGTGCCAGCAGCTCCTACTTCAATGAGCAGTTCTTC.

Details on this clone: This is likely a read error, given that the CDR3 carries no conserved phenylalanine or tryptophan at its end. Because the CDR3's place on the DNA is in doubt, the DNA is left out and the CDR3 is given as listed by TCRdb. The V and J genes are TRBV30 and TRBJ2-3; TRBD2, as called in the table, went unchecked against the DNA. The CDR3 spans 16 residues, counting both ends. Germline V CDR1 and CDR2: GTSNPN, SVGIG (reference sequence). Here the CDR3 reads CAWSVGLAAGTETQYL.

This clone appeared a few times. This chain links TRBV4-1 with TRBJ1-5; 9 bases match TRBD1. There are 15 residues in the CDR3. V lost 1 base and J lost 5; bases outside the gene matches: 3. Germline CDR1 is MGHRA and CDR2 is YSYEKL. The CDR3 nucleotides are TGCGCCAGCAGCCAAGGGGGACAGGGCTATCAGCCCCAGCATTTT. This codes for CASSQGGQGYQPQHF.

V gene TRBV7-6 combines with J gene TRBJ2-3, with 7 positions matching TRBD1. With 5 bases clipped from V and 5 bases from J, the junction kept 13 bases outside the gene matches. Germline CDR1 is SGHVS and CDR2 is FNYEAQ. The CDR3 length is 16 residues. This chain's CDR3 is CASSHPGTAWKDTQYF. CDR3 DNA sequence: TGTGCCAGCAGCCACCCAGGGACAGCTTGGAAAGATACGCAGTATTTT.

The chain joins TRBV5-1 to TRBJ2-7, with D maybe TRBD1 (5 bases). The ends were cut back, 0 bases at V and 2 bases at J, with 9 bases in the middle. The germline CDR1 and CDR2 sequences are SGHRS and YFSETQ. The CDR3 runs to 14 residues. The DNA for the CDR3 is TGCGCCAGCAGCTTGGACAGGATGGCCTACGAGCAGTACTTC. This sequence encodes CASSLDRMAYEQYF.